The entry that follows covers one T cell receptor (beta chain) sequence. Antigen specificity is unknown. Germline CDR1 is LGHDT and CDR2 is YNNKEL (reference sequence). The ends were cut back, 4 bases at V and 4 bases at J, with 14 bases in the middle. The CDR3 is 15 residues long. These data are taken from a study of T-cell memory formation after mild COVID-19. Study-level background: TCR clusters showed largely donor specificity.

MiXCR, applied by TCRdb to the 5' RACE reads, yields one record per CDR3 protein. The sample lists a few hundred thousand distinct CDR3 sequences, about a sixth occurring once. Study observations and caveats: The appearance of some responding clones in pre-infection memory suggested that cross-reactive memory joined.

The chain employs TRBV3-1 and TRBJ2-1; perhaps TRBD1 as D (5 bases). Specimen: PBMCs or a T cell subset sorted from them (not recorded which). The origin of this receptor is a man younger than 35 who had mild COVID-19 (a few samples of this study predate the infection). Cell type and time point are not known. The CDR3 here is CASSRSDSYYNEQFF. As DNA, the CDR3 is TGTGCCAGCAGCCGTTCAGACAGTTATTACAATGAGCAGTTCTTC.